This TCR beta chain originates from a study of blood T cell repertoires in COVID-19. Looking at the study overall: The United States, Italy and Spain were the sources of the acute and convalescent COVID-19 samples. PBMCs, B-cell-depleted T cells, or T cells provided the cDNA or gDNA that made up the material.

This CDR3 region has 15 residues. Between the trimmed V and J ends, which lost 0 bases and 4 bases, there was a span of 12 bases. Germline V lookup: CDR1 LNHNV, CDR2 YYDKDF (reference sequence). Participants' reported clinical history set cohort assignment. Some clones are missing from TCRdb's copy, which holds only in-frame ones; the method was immunoSEQ multiplex PCR. The data show roughly 200,000 clones, 85% seen once. Sequencing was done on a sample of PBMCs or T cells enriched from blood (not recorded which). This chain links TRBV15 with TRBJ1-2, with D unresolved. The receptor was derived from a man aged 35 to 55 who had recovered from COVID-19. The CDR3 DNA reads TGTGCCACCAGCAGAGATCCCCCACAACCCTATGGCTACACCTTC. Residues: CATSRDPPQPYGYTF.